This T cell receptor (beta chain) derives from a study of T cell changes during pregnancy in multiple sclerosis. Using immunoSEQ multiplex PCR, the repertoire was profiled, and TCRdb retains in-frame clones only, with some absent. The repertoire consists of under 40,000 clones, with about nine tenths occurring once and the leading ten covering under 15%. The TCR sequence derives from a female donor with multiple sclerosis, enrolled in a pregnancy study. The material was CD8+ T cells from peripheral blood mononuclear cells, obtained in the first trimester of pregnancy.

Here the CDR3 DNA reads TGTGCCAGCAGTTCTTTCTATGGCTACACCTTC. Protein product: CASSSFYGYTF. The rearrangement joins TRBV6-1 to TRBJ1-2; D is unclear. With 5 bases removed from V and 4 bases from J, the gap between germline ends came to 5 bases. This CDR3 region has 11 residues. CDR1 is MNHNS, CDR2 SASEGT, per germline.